These 3 T cell receptor beta chains were sequenced from one sample in a study of control samples from healthy donors and cancer patients. Assay used: immunoSEQ multiplex PCR; TCRdb lists only in-frame clones, some missing. The sample lists 20,000 to 30,000 clones, roughly 93% occurring once. What was sequenced was PBMCs. These receptors all stem from a man aged 50 to 59 with lung cancer.

This clone was detected only once. V usage is TRBV5-1 and J usage is TRBJ2-7, with 10 positions matching TRBD2. CDR3 length: 16 amino acids. J was trimmed by 0 bases and V by 2 bases; bases with no gene match: 5. Germline-derived CDR1 and CDR2 are SGHRS and YFSETQ. This CDR3 is CASSLNSGGISYEQYF. The CDR3, as DNA: TGCGCCAGCAGCTTAAATAGCGGGGGGATCTCCTACGAGCAGTACTTC.

V and J are TRBV6-5 and TRBJ2-2, with D hard to call. Germline V lookup: CDR1 MNHEY, CDR2 SVGAGI. V was trimmed by 0 bases and J by 4 bases, leaving 3 bases between them. This CDR3 has 13 amino acids. The CDR3 DNA sequence: TGTGCCAGCAGTTACTCGCTCACCGGGGAGCTGTTTTTT. Its translation: CASSYSLTGELFF.

This clone was detected only a few times. The chain carries TRBV18 and TRBJ2-3; D gene uncertain. V was cut by 3 bases and J by 0 bases, with 7 bases left in between. Germline V gives CDR1 KGHSH, CDR2 LQKENI. This CDR3 region has 14 residues. The CDR3 DNA reads TGTGCCAGCTCACCTCAAGGTAGCACAGATACGCAGTATTTT. This codes for CASSPQGSTDTQYF.